Listed below are T cell receptor beta chains from one sample, sequenced in a study of blood T cell repertoires in COVID-19. Method: immunoSEQ multiplex PCR; TCRdb's copy keeps in-frame clones and lacks some. The table has 350,000 or so clones, roughly 88% seen once. The sequenced material came from peripheral blood. These receptors were collected from a woman aged 30 to 39 with COVID-19, enrolled during active disease. The CDR3 runs from the conserved cysteine through the conserved F or W. Fields, in order: J gene, clone size, D gene, V gene, CDR3 DNA, CDR3 protein. A D gene is named only where the DNA matches it firmly. Only part of the rows carry a size: once, few, many, or a class if the clone is expanded.

TRBJ1-1 | - | - | TRBV5-5 | TGTGCCAGCAGCTTGGTGGGGCCCGCTGAAGCTTTCTTT | CASSLVGPAEAFF
TRBJ2-3 | - | - | TRBV7-9 | TGTGCCAGCGGGGGGTTTGGGGACAGAGACAGCACAGATACGCAGTATTTT | CASGGFGDRDSTDTQYF
TRBJ1-1 | - | - | TRBV11-3 | TGTGCCAGCAGACCTCCGACAGGAATGAACACTGAAGCTTTCTTT | CASRPPTGMNTEAFF
TRBJ2-3 | - | TRBD2 | TRBV5-1 | TGCGCCAGCAGCTTGCTAGCTAGCGGGAGACCAGATACGCAGTATTTT | CASSLLASGRPDTQYF
TRBJ1-2 | - | - | TRBV4-1 | TGCGCCAGCAAACAGTTGCTGTACGCAAGAGTCCATGGCTACACCTTC | CASKQLLYARVHGYTF
TRBJ2-3 | - | - | TRBV5-1 | TGCGCCAGCAGCTGGAAGCGGGCGACTTCAGATACGCAGTATTTT | CASSWKRATSDTQYF
TRBJ1-1 | - | - | TRBV7-8 | TGTGCCAGCAGATCAAGGGGGAACACTGAAGCTTTCTTT | CASRSRGNTEAFF
TRBJ2-2 | few | TRBD1 | TRBV5-4 | TGTGCCAGCAGAGGGACAGGGGGCACAGGCACCGGGGAGCTGTTTTTT | CASRGTGGTGTGELFF
TRBJ2-5 | - | - | TRBV5-1 | TGCGCCAGCAGCTTGTTAGTCCCAGGCAATTCTGAAGAGACCCAGTACTTC | CASSLLVPGNSEETQYF
TRBJ2-3 | - | - | TRBV6-5 | TGTGCCAGCAAAACCCTCGAGAGCACAGATACGCAGTATTTT | CASKTLESTDTQYF
TRBJ1-6 | - | TRBD1 | TRBV2 | TGTGCCAGCAAGGGGACAGGGACTTCACCCCTCCACTTT | CASKGTGTSPLHF
TRBJ1-1 | - | - | TRBV5-5 | TGTGCCATTTTCCGACAGTTTGAAGCTTTCTTT | CAIFRQFEAFF
TRBJ1-4 | once | - | TRBV6-5 | TGTGCCAGCAACCGACAAGCAACTAATGAAAAACTGTTTTTT | CASNRQATNEKLFF
TRBJ1-5 | - | - | TRBV2 | TGTGCCAGCAGAGAATCCACAGGAAGCAATCAGCCCCAGCATTTT | CASRESTGSNQPQHF
TRBJ1-1 | once | - | TRBV6-5 | TGTGCCAGCAGCCTACGGCCCTCCCGGGACACTGAAGCTTTCTTT | CASSLRPSRDTEAFF
TRBJ1-1 | - | - | TRBV11-3 | TGTGCCAGCAGCTTAGTCCTAAAGAACACTGAAGCTTTCTTT | CASSLVLKNTEAFF
TRBJ2-3 | - | TRBD2 | TRBV9 | TGTGCCAGCAGCCCGCGGACTAGCTCAGATACGCAGTATTTT | CASSPRTSSDTQYF
TRBJ2-5 | - | - | TRBV7-8 | TGTGCCTCGGCGGGGATGGTGAAAGAGACCCAGTACTTC | CASAGMVKETQYF
TRBJ2-5 | once | TRBD2 | TRBV5-4 | TGTGCCAGCAGCCCCCCCCCGGCTAGCGGGCAAGAGACCCAGTACTTC | CASSPPPASGQETQYF
TRBJ1-2 | once | - | TRBV5-5 | TGTGCCAGCAGCCTGGGGGTGACACTTAAGGTCGTGGATGGCTACACCTTC | CASSLGVTLKVVDGYTF
TRBJ1-6 | - | TRBD1 | TRBV4-1 | TGCGCCAGCAGCCAACAAACTTCGGGACAGGGACGATCCTATAATTCACCCCTCCACTTT | CASSQQTSGQGRSYNSPLHF
TRBJ1-2 | few | - | TRBV5-4 | TGTGCCAGCAGCGCCCCGGGTAACTATGGCTACACCTTC | CASSAPGNYGYTF
TRBJ1-6 | - | - | TRBV5-4 | TGTGCCAGCAGCTTGGACAGGTATAATTCACCCCTCCACTTT | CASSLDRYNSPLHF
TRBJ2-7 | - | - | TRBV6-2/TRBV6-3 | TGTGCCAGCAGTTACGGAGGGAACACCTACGAGCAGTACTTC | CASSYGGNTYEQYF
TRBJ1-2 | once | - | TRBV4-1 | TGCGCCAGCAGCCAAGATCTGGGGGCCCGCCTAGGCTACACCTTC | CASSQDLGARLGYTF
TRBJ1-5 | - | - | TRBV2 | TGTGCCAGCAGTGAATATTACAGGGATCAGCCCCAGCATTTT | CASSEYYRDQPQHF
TRBJ2-1 | - | TRBD2 | TRBV7-2 | TGTGCCAGCAGCTTGAAAGCGGGGGGCTCGAATGAGCAGTTCTTC | CASSLKAGGSNEQFF
TRBJ1-6 | - | - | TRBV6-1 | TGTGCCAGCAGTGAACTCGACAGCCCGAATTCACCCCTCCACTTT | CASSELDSPNSPLHF
TRBJ1-6 | - | TRBD1 | TRBV6-2/TRBV6-3 | TGTGCCAGCGGCCCGGGACAGGGCCGAAATTCACCCCTCCACTTT | CASGPGQGRNSPLHF
TRBJ1-6 | - | - | TRBV2 | TGTGCCAGCGGGGGGTCAGTTACCTATAATTCACCCCTCCACTTT | CASGGSVTYNSPLHF
TRBJ1-3 | - | TRBD1 | TRBV2 | TGTGCCAGCAGGGGGGACAGGGGGCTTGGAAACACCATATATTTT | CASRGDRGLGNTIYF
TRBJ1-2 | - | TRBD1 | TRBV19 | TGTGCCAGTAGCCAGGGGGCGCTGAACGGCTACACCTTC | CASSQGALNGYTF
TRBJ1-3 | - | - | TRBV5-1 | TGCGCCAGCAGCTTGGCCAATACAGGGTTTTCTGGAAACACCATATATTTT | CASSLANTGFSGNTIYF
TRBJ1-6 | once | - | TRBV19 | TGTGCCACCATGACAGCAAGCTCCTATAATTCACCCCTCCACTTT | CATMTASSYNSPLHF
TRBJ2-1 | - | - | TRBV6-1 | TGTGCCAGCAGTTATGAGGCAAATGAGCAGTTCTTC | CASSYEANEQFF
TRBJ2-3 | - | - | TRBV11-2 | TGTGCCAGCAGCTTAGTGGACTCACGCACAGATACGCAGTATTTT | CASSLVDSRTDTQYF